This T cell receptor (beta chain) was recorded in a study of cytomegalovirus exposure and HLA in healthy donors. About the study: Earlier work reported 110 million or so unique TCR beta sequences from 150 million to 200 million T cells. General study results and limits: Several of the most significant clusters appeared, in a later analysis, to be linked to common viral pathogens.

The PCR made use of 60 Vbeta and 13 Jbeta primers. Measured with immunoSEQ multiplex PCR; TCRdb has only the in-frame clones, and not every one. The sample shows about 170,000 clones, roughly 80% of them seen only once. CDR3 size: 15 residues. The germline V gene has CDR1 MNHNS and CDR2 SASEGT. V was pared by 7 bases and J by 4 bases, with 7 bases of the junction left unmatched. On this clone itself: The target antigen is unknown.

Material for sequencing was PBMCs. This receptor was taken from a woman between 18 and 29 years old in good health and CMV-seronegative. The chain carries TRBV6-1 and TRBJ2-6, with 7 bases lining up with TRBD1. DNA for the CDR3: TGTGCCAGCACCTCGACAGGGACCGGGGCCAACGTCCTGACTTTC. Translated: CASTSTGTGANVLTF.